The present entry profiles one T cell receptor beta chain with its context. Its antigen is undetermined. The CDR3 has 14 amino acids. The germline CDR1 and CDR2 sequences are SEHNR and FQNEAQ (reference sequence). The trim removed 6 bases at V and 5 bases at J, leaving 9 bases unmatched. With 60 Vbeta and 13 Jbeta primers, the PCR was carried out. Produced via immunoSEQ multiplex PCR; TCRdb's table is partial and in-frame only. Here the sample spans some 110,000 clones, roughly 71% being singletons. The data were obtained in a study of cytomegalovirus exposure and HLA in healthy donors. Study conclusions and caveats: Apart from CMV serostatus, no immune exposure information was available. A later analysis linked a missense variant in DCLRE1C to the trimming of TCR beta V and J genes. Across donors, presence/absence analyses took sequencing depth to be roughly uniform.

V usage is TRBV7-9 and J usage is TRBJ2-5, with 7 bases lining up with TRBD1. Sequencing input: PBMCs. The sequence derives from a woman in her forties or fifties in good health and CMV-seropositive. CDR3 residues: CASSLGRGGETQYF. The DNA for the CDR3 is TGTGCCAGCAGTCTGGGGAGAGGGGGCGAGACCCAGTACTTC.